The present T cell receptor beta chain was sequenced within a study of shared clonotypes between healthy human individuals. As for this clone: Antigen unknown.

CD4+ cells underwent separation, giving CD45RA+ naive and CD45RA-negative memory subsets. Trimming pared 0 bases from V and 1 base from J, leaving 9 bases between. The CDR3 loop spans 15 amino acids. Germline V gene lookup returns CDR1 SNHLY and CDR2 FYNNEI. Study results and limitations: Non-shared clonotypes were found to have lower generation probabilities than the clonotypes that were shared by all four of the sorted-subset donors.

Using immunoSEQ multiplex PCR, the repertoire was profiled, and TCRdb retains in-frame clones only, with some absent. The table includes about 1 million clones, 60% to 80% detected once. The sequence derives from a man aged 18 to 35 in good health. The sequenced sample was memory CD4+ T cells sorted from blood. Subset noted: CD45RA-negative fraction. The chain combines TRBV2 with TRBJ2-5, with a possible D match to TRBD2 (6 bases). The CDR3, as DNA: TGTGCCAGCAGTGAAGCGGGAGGCCCCCAAGAGACCCAGTACTTC. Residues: CASSEAGGPQETQYF. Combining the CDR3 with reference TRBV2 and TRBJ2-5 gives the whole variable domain EPEVTQTPSHQVTQMGQEVILRCVPISNHLYFYWYRQILGQKVEFLVSFYNNEISEKSEIFDDQFSVERPDGSNFTLKIRSTKLEDSAMYFCASSEAGGPQETQYFGPGTRLLVL.